This paragraph covers one T cell receptor (beta chain) sequence. Its antigen has not been determined. Qualities for individual bases were not recorded, and no much larger clone is one base off. The source of the sample is a study of cytomegalovirus exposure and HLA in healthy donors (dated by TCRdb to 2016 to 2017). Some background on the complete study: According to an earlier analysis of a few hundred of the donors, some 170 million T cells yielded roughly 110 million unique TCR beta sequences and 276 Gb of sequence data. HLA typing included class I and class II loci at four-digit resolution. Approximately 310 gigabases of sequencing data and approximately 91 million unique TCR sequences made up an early release that covered nearly 650 HLA-typed donors. Among some 400 genotyped donors of the cohort, an average of around 250,000 unique TCR beta nucleotide sequences was sequenced per donor, of which 15% to 20% were non-productive. A later genetic analysis took genome-wide SNP genotypes for about 55% of the roughly 670 donors and used that subset as a discovery cohort. Along with the roughly 710-subject first cohort, a separate validation cohort of over a hundred different subjects was used. The number of typed donors differed by locus: about 629-630 for A, B, C, DRB1 and DQB1; some 500 for DQA1; 606 for DPA1; and 450 to 480 for DPB1. Because of strong linkage in the cohort, four to six DR-DQ haplotypes were treated as single units for association and clustering. The study aimed to test whether signatures of past pathogen exposure could be identified by cataloging public T cell receptors. Of the roughly 420 genotyped donors, over 80% were placed in the genetic ancestry cluster associated with self-reported Caucasian donors. All discovery cohort repertoires had been generated using a single sequencing platform. To study patterns of TCR occurrence, a later analysis re-analyzed previously published TCR beta repertoires from just over 650 donors and added high-resolution HLA genotyping. High-throughput TCR immunosequencing, statistical association of individual TCRs with disease status, and machine learning were combined to predict cytomegalovirus infection status. In the later analysis, no new phenotypic data were used to find candidate immune exposures; instead, reliance was placed on TCR beta sequences and their occurrence across donors. The study used immunosequencing to profile the T cell repertoires of some 600 subjects and linked those repertoires to cytomegalovirus serostatus. An earlier analysis of several hundred of the donors applied high-throughput TCR beta sequencing to assess whether each TCR beta V gene segment acted as functional or pseudogenic. Donor age, sex, ethnicity and CMV serostatus were collected together with the repertoire data.

The library was prepared using the immunoSEQ multiplex PCR assay. The multiplex PCR relied on a mix of 60 forward primers for TCR Vbeta segments and 13 reverse primers for TCR Jbeta segments. A multiplex PCR assay on genomic DNA amplified the CDR3 region of rearranged TCR beta genes. Amplified TCR beta libraries were sequenced as 87-base-pair reads on the Illumina HiSeq System. The paper's processing steps were these. A later analysis counted tens of millions of unique TCR beta chains across the roughly 700 repertoires, and approximately 11 million of these chains were shared by at least two donors. A nearest-neighbor algorithm error-corrected the raw reads and collapsed the reads into unique sequences, merging closely related sequences to remove PCR and sequencing errors. Alignment of CDR3 sequences to IMGT reference sequences was used to assign V, D and J gene segments. For a sequence to be retained, a match of at least six nucleotides was required to both a V gene segment and a J gene segment. Rearrangements were classified as productive when the CDR3 lacked stop codons and remained in frame with V and J, and all other rearrangements were classified as non-productive. CDR3 was defined according to IMGT convention as the region running from the second conserved V-encoded cysteine to the conserved J-encoded phenylalanine. The earlier analysis of fewer than 700 of the donors excluded sequences that lacked an unambiguous match to a single V gene segment. In an earlier analysis of approximately 550 of the donors, V segments were called functional above 56.7% productive rearrangements and were called segregating when the between-donor standard deviation exceeded 5%. A statistical classification framework was built to diagnose cytomegalovirus status from the catalog of TCR beta chain sequences. V and J gene assignment, in a later analysis, came from comparing TCR nucleotide sequences with IMGT/GENE-DB human TR gene sequences. The TCRdist pipeline was used in a later analysis to assign CDR3 sequences and most-parsimonious VDJ recombination scenarios. In a later analysis, each TCR beta chain was defined by its CDR3 amino acid sequence together with its V-gene family, and reads lacking a unique V-gene family were excluded. A later analysis removed 550 to 700 highly shared, low-generation-probability nucleotide sequences to deal with suspected cross-contamination and a sequencing artifact. A later analysis calculated a clonal expansion index for each public chain from normalized within-repertoire ranks of inferred template counts. Generation probabilities in a later analysis came from a VDJ recombination model fitted to out-of-frame rearrangements, and those results were checked against IGoR. In a later analysis, TCR-TCR, TCR-HLA and TCR-CMV co-occurrence was scored with hypergeometric tests, and a repertoire-size bias correction was applied to TCR pairs. False discovery rates were estimated in a later analysis by permuting HLA or CMV assignments 20 times. In a later analysis, co-occurring TCRs were grouped using DBSCAN, with TCRdist sequence similarity added in when clustering inside HLA-allele-positive subsets. Co-occurrence clustering excluded repertoires with fewer than 30,000 or more than 120,000 public chains, plus five with anomalous nucleotide sharing. TCRdb provides this immuneACCESS table in a form limited to in-frame rearrangements. Some clones are lacking; in checked studies, under half of them reflect an unresolved V gene, and why the rest are absent is not known. The DNA was the basis for D and trimming; V, J and clone size are from that table. For this sample there are approximately 130,000 clones; around 70% appear just once. Roughly 3.1% of the sample is held by the ten biggest clonotypes.

On the study overall, not on this receptor specifically: When HLA alleles, especially DR and DQ, strongly co-occurred, TCR associations were difficult to assign to individual alleles. A group of highly shared sequence variants was considered likely to be a technical artifact of the sequencing pipeline. HLA typing was unavailable for some donors at each locus, so association tests used only the typed subset. A later genetic analysis associated a missense DCLRE1C variant with V-gene and J-gene trimming of TCR beta chains, and an independent cohort replicated the association. At a false discovery rate of 0.05, a later analysis linked approximately 18,000 TCR beta sequences to specific HLA alleles. Some IMGT-functional V segments, including TRBV6-2 and TRBV6-3, could not be distinguished by the 87-base-pair reads and were therefore excluded. Because counts were too low, roughly 17 rarely observed V segments, including chromosome 9 orphons, were left out of the earlier analysis of 500 to 750 of the donors. A later analysis found that most CMV-associated TCR beta chains appeared HLA-restricted, with HLA associations seemingly driven largely by CMV exposure. Roughly uniform sequencing depth across donors was assumed in presence/absence analyses, although this assumption may not hold. The study listed 164 TCR beta chains as associated with cytomegalovirus. Linkage disequilibrium might explain the correlated functional status among segregating V segments, but an unknown experimental factor could not be excluded. According to a later genetic analysis, donors in an Asian-associated ancestry cluster had fewer N-insertions in productive TCRs than the approximately 700-donor mean. According to a later analysis, parvovirus B19, influenza, CMV and Epstein-Barr virus appeared linked to several top co-occurrence clusters. In a later analysis, HLA-associated TCR beta chains were found to be more clonally expanded and to have lower generation probabilities than equally common non-associated chains. Most TCR sequences were observed very rarely across donors, whereas some public TCRs were present in many individuals. The only immune exposure information available for the cohort was CMV serostatus. A further reported finding was that TCR beta sequences accurately predicted the HLA-A and HLA-B alleles for most subjects in the first cohort. According to a later analysis, TCR association rates differed among HLA loci, with DRB1 alleles showing the most associated TCRs and HLA-C alleles showing the fewest. In vitro tests confirmed that a few of the cytomegalovirus-associated TCR beta chains recognize cytomegalovirus antigens. Broadly in line with IMGT annotations, most TCR beta V segments showed up in productive rearrangements about 87% or about 30% of the time in an earlier analysis of 450 to 600 of the donors. The cohort was sequenced for TCR beta chains only, and without alpha or paired-chain data the features that could be detected were limited. In both the original and validation cohorts, the classifier was reported to diagnose cytomegalovirus status with high specificity and sensitivity. It was suggested by the authors that the approach could potentially be generalized to other disease states and immunological phenotypes.

The CDR3 runs 19 amino acids, cysteine and phenylalanine included. Here the CDR3 DNA is all that survives: 57 bases in frame from base 1. V is pruned by 3 bases and J by 5 bases, leaving 18 bases of the junction without a gene match. The germline V gene specifies SNHLY as CDR1 and FYNNEI as CDR2. The cohort comprised fewer than 750 healthy bone marrow donors. Cohort members were all nominally healthy when sampled, although unrecorded immune exposures were likely present. The donor tested CMV seronegative and was one of the 352 seronegative cohort members. Every donor gave a peripheral blood sample, and the peripheral blood mononuclear cells from that sample were used for TCR beta sequencing. The Qiagen DNeasy Blood Extraction Kit was used to extract genomic DNA from the blood cell samples.

Source material: PBMCs. The chain is made from TRBV2 and TRBJ1-4, and 7 junctional nucleotides match TRBD1. The source is a man aged 25-45 years in good health and CMV-seronegative. The CDR3 reads as follows: CASSDLRGTVEVLNEKLFF. The nucleotide sequence is given as TGTGCCAGCAGTGATCTCCGGGGGACAGTAGAGGTTTTGAATGAAAAACTGTTTTTT.